These 30 T cell receptor beta chains were all obtained from the same sample, sequenced in a study of blood T cell repertoires in COVID-19. Assay: immunoSEQ multiplex PCR; the TCRdb copy retains only in-frame clones and omits some. The table includes more than 200,000 clones, 88% detected once. Specimen: peripheral blood. All receptors derive from a human donor in a cohort sampled during active COVID-19.

The genes are TRBV10-2 and TRBJ2-7; TRBD2 aligns across 8 bases. CDR3 length: 16 amino acids. Germline loops: CDR1 WSHSY, CDR2 SAAADI. With 5 bases clipped from V and 0 bases from J, the junction kept 9 bases outside the gene matches. Here the CDR3 reads CASSRLGGGTSYEQYF. Written as DNA, the CDR3 is TGCGCCAGCAGTCGGCTCGGGGGGGGTACCTCCTACGAGCAGTACTTC.

J is TRBJ1-1 and V is TRBV5-6; TRBD1 aligns across 9 bases. The CDR3 runs 17 residues. V dropped 5 bases and J dropped 1; count of bases not matched to a gene: 12. Looked up from germline, CDR1 is SGHDT and CDR2 is YYEEEE. The CDR3 DNA follows: TGTGCCAGCAGGAGGGAGGTGACAGGGGGATGGAACACTGAAGCTTTCTTT. This translates into CASRREVTGGWNTEAFF.

This clone was observed at least ten times. The chain employs TRBV6-2 or TRBV6-3 and TRBJ1-5; D gene unclear. Trimming left V 5 bases short and J 0 bases short, with 11 bases between. This CDR3 region has 15 residues. Germline V gene lookup returns CDR1 MNHEY and CDR2 SVGEGT. The CDR3 loop is CASSRDNGSNQPQHF. CDR3 sequence (DNA): TGTGCCAGCAGTCGCGACAACGGTAGCAATCAGCCCCAGCATTTT.

This chain connects TRBV6-1 to TRBJ2-3; weak D call: TRBD2 (5 bases). From germline, CDR1 is MNHNS and CDR2 SASEGT. The CDR3 totals 14 residues. Trimming took off 3 bases at V and 2 bases at J, with 9 bases between the two ends. The CDR3 sequence is CASSDRESTDTQYF. DNA of the CDR3: TGTGCCAGCAGTGACCGGGAATCCACAGATACGCAGTATTTT.

This clone was found a few times. The chain carries TRBV19 and TRBJ1-3; 7 bases are shared with TRBD1. J gave up 0 bases and V 8 bases, and 7 bases lay outside the gene matches. The CDR3 has 15 amino acids. Per germline, CDR1 LNHDA and CDR2 SQIVND (reference sequence). The CDR3 is CASRPGGSSGNTIYF. DNA for the CDR3: TGTGCCAGTCGACCAGGGGGGAGCTCTGGAAACACCATATATTTT.

The rearrangement links TRBV3-1 (or the pseudogene TRBV3-2) to TRBJ1-4, with D hard to call. Trimming stripped 2 bases from V and 3 bases from J, with 7 bases between. Per the germline V gene, CDR1 is LGHDT and CDR2 is YNNKEL (reference sequence). This CDR3 is built from 14 residues. DNA for the CDR3: TGTGCCAGCAGCCAACGGGAGGCTAATGAAAAACTGTTTTTT. Translating it yields CASSQREANEKLFF.

V and J are TRBV28 and TRBJ1-4; D remains unclear. Deletions cut 2 bases from V and 4 bases from J, with 8 bases between. The CDR3 has 14 residues. Germline V CDR1 and CDR2: MDHEN, SYDVKM. The CDR3 loop is CASSLSRFNEKLFF. In DNA form, the CDR3 reads TGTGCCAGCAGTTTAAGCAGGTTTAATGAAAAACTGTTTTTT.

CDR3 DNA: TGTGCCAGCAGCCGACAGGGGGAAGCCGGGGAGCTGTTTTTT. The encoded protein is CASSRQGEAGELFF. The chain couples TRBV5-4 to TRBJ2-2; TRBD1 matches 9 bases. Germline CDR1 reads SGHNT; CDR2 reads YYREEE (reference sequence). J gave up 6 bases and V 4 bases, and 4 bases lay outside the gene matches. The CDR3 is 14 residues long.

The rearrangement uses TRBV10-3 and TRBJ2-2; TRBD2 aligns across 7 bases. V lost 3 bases, J lost 6 bases, and 7 bases stayed unmatched. Germline V gives CDR1 ENHRY, CDR2 SYGVKD. The CDR3 is 15 residues long. The CDR3 spells CAISDRGGASGELFF. CDR3 nucleotide sequence: TGTGCCATCAGTGATCGGGGAGGGGCATCCGGGGAGCTGTTTTTT.

The rearrangement joins TRBV4-1 to TRBJ2-7, with 7 positions matching TRBD1. V shed 2 bases and J 6 bases; nucleotides not matched to a gene: 4. The germline V gene encodes CDR1 MGHRA and CDR2 YSYEKL. This CDR3 is 13 amino acids long. DNA of the CDR3: TGCGCCAGCAGCCAACCGACAGGGTCCGAGCAGTACTTC. Amino acids: CASSQPTGSEQYF.

The chain carries TRBV15 and TRBJ2-7; D call uncertain. Germline CDR1 is LNHNV and CDR2 is YYDKDF (reference sequence). V was clipped by 3 bases and J by 5 bases, with 17 bases between them. CDR3 size: 15 residues. The CDR3 region is CATSRRSVLRHEQYF. CDR3 nucleotide sequence: TGTGCCACCAGCAGGCGATCCGTGCTTCGTCACGAGCAGTACTTC.

J is TRBJ1-6 and V is TRBV18; D is possibly TRBD1 (6 bases). This CDR3 region has 15 residues. Germline assignment: CDR1 KGHSH and CDR2 LQKENI. V gave up 2 bases and J gave up 9 bases, with 14 bases separating them. The CDR3 loop is CASSPVNRVGSPLHF. As DNA, the CDR3 is TGTGCCAGCTCACCAGTCAACAGGGTGGGTTCACCCCTCCACTTT.

This chain uses TRBV7-9 with TRBJ2-7; 9 positions agree with TRBD1. Germline V gives CDR1 SEHNR, CDR2 FQNEAQ (reference sequence). V lost 5 bases, J lost 1 base, and 12 bases stayed unmatched. The length of the CDR3 is 17 residues. In DNA, the CDR3 is TGTGCCAGCAGCCGAGCCACAGGGGGCCCCCAATCCTACGAGCAGTACTTC. It yields the protein CASSRATGGPQSYEQYF.

The J gene is TRBJ1-6, the V gene TRBV18; 7 nucleotides match TRBD1. The V gene's germline CDR1 is KGHSH and CDR2 LQKENI. The CDR3 totals 15 residues. Trimming at V came to 0 bases and at J to 7 bases, leaving 3 bases not matched to a gene. CDR3 DNA sequence: TGTGCCAGCTCACCACCAGGGGGCCAAAATTCACCCCTCCACTTT. As protein: CASSPPGGQNSPLHF.

The genes are TRBV6-6 and TRBJ1-4, with 10 bases that match TRBD1. Unmatched junction bases numbered 4, after V lost 6 bases and J lost 3 bases. Germline V gives CDR1 MNHNY, CDR2 SVGAGI (reference sequence). This CDR3 has 15 amino acids. CDR3 in DNA: TGTGCCAGCAGGAGACAGGGGGCTGCTAATGAAAAACTGTTTTTT. Its protein is CASRRQGAANEKLFF.

The CDR3 coding sequence is TGTGCCAGCTCACCGACACCGGGACTAAACAATGAGCAGTTCTTC. Translation: CASSPTPGLNNEQFF. This chain uses TRBV18 with TRBJ2-1, with 7 bases fitting TRBD2. J gave up 5 bases and V 3 bases, and 7 bases lay outside the gene matches. The CDR3 length is 15 residues. Germline V CDR1 and CDR2: KGHSH, LQKENI.

V and J are TRBV5-6 and TRBJ2-7, with TRBD2 matching over 8 bases. The trim removed 4 bases at V and 8 bases at J, leaving 11 bases unmatched. The V gene's germline CDR1 is SGHDT and CDR2 YYEEEE. CDR3 length equals 14 residues. CDR3 sequence (DNA): TGTGCCAGCAGCCGCCGAGGACTAGCCGAGCAGCAGTACTTC. The encoded protein is CASSRRGLAEQQYF. The full variable domain, completed using reference TRBV5-6 and TRBJ2-7, is DAGVTQSPTHLIKTRGQQVTLRCSPKSGHDTVSWYQQALGQGPQFIFQYYEEEERQRGNFPDRFSGHQFPNYSSELNVNALLLGDSALYLCASSRRGLAEQQYFGPGTRLTVT.

The rearrangement joins TRBV4-1 to TRBJ2-1; D may be TRBD1 (5 bases). The CDR3 contains 14 residues. From germline, CDR1 is MGHRA and CDR2 YSYEKL. V lost 1 base, J lost 10 bases, and 14 bases lay in between. CDR3 in DNA: TGCGCCAGCAGCCAAGTATCCGGGTCAGGGGAGCAGTTCTTC. Translation: CASSQVSGSGEQFF.

The chain has TRBV27 and TRBJ2-7; 7 bases are shared with TRBD2. J was trimmed by 3 bases and V by 6 bases; bases with no gene match: 8. Germline V lookup: CDR1 MNHEY, CDR2 SMNVEV (reference sequence). The CDR3 is 14 amino acids. For the CDR3, the DNA is TGTGCCAGCAGCCTTTGGGAGGGAAGCTACGAGCAGTACTTC. Amino acid sequence: CASSLWEGSYEQYF.

V usage is TRBV30 and J usage is TRBJ2-6, with 9 bases matching TRBD1. Losses at the gene ends were 5 bases for V and 2 bases for J; bases not matched to a gene: 1. CDR1 GTSNPN and CDR2 SVGIG come from the germline V gene (reference sequence). The CDR3 is made up of 14 amino acids. The CDR3 DNA reads as TGTGCCTGGGGGGACAGGGCTGGGGCCAACGTCCTGACTTTC. This sequence encodes CAWGDRAGANVLTF.

The sample holds one count of this clone. The genes are TRBV7-9 and TRBJ1-1; a weak D match, TRBD1 (5 bases). V gave up 5 bases and J gave up 2 bases, with 9 bases separating them. The CDR3 length is 13 residues. Germline V gene data show CDR1 as SEHNR and CDR2 as FQNEAQ (reference sequence). The CDR3 region is CASSETANTEAFF. In nucleotides, the CDR3 is TGTGCCAGCAGCGAGACAGCTAACACTGAAGCTTTCTTT.

The chain has TRBV15 and TRBJ2-3; D may be TRBD2 (5 bases). Trimming left V 1 base short and J 4 bases short, with 9 bases between. The CDR3 sequence is 14 residues long. Per the germline V gene, CDR1 is LNHNV and CDR2 is YYDKDF (reference sequence). The CDR3 loop is CATSRAGVADTQYF. The CDR3 nucleotides read TGTGCCACCAGCAGAGCCGGGGTGGCAGATACGCAGTATTTT.

This clone appeared once. The chain uses TRBV28 and TRBJ2-3; D perhaps matches TRBD2 (6 bases). Trimming stripped 3 bases from V and 3 bases from J, with 19 bases between. Germline CDR1 is MDHEN and CDR2 is SYDVKM. The CDR3 consists of 17 residues. The CDR3 spells CASSLRGNAGRTDTQYF. Written as DNA, the CDR3 is TGTGCCAGCAGTTTGCGGGGCAACGCAGGGCGAACAGATACGCAGTATTTT. Using reference TRBV28 and TRBJ2-3 for the parts outside the CDR3, the full variable domain is DVKVTQSSRYLVKRTGEKVFLECVQDMDHENMFWYRQDPGLGLRLIYFSYDVKMKEKGDIPEGYSVSREKKERFSLILESASTNQTSMYLCASSLRGNAGRTDTQYFGPGTRLTVL.

This clone appeared a single time. The chain links TRBV12-3 or TRBV12-4 to TRBJ2-7; 10 bases match TRBD2. The CDR3 runs to 13 residues. The V segment lost 6 bases and the J segment 4 bases; nucleotides outside the gene matches: 3. CDR3 amino acids: CASRSSGSYEQYF. The CDR3 nucleotides are TGTGCCAGCAGGTCTAGCGGGAGTTACGAGCAGTACTTC.

Ten or more counts support this clone. This chain joins TRBV7-2 and TRBJ2-7; D not certain. Trimming took 2 bases from V and 0 from J, leaving 5 bases between them. The CDR3 contains 13 residues. The germline CDR1 and CDR2 sequences are SGHTA and FQGNSA. The CDR3 here is CASSLSNSYEQYF. The CDR3 region has the DNA TGTGCCAGCAGCTTATCAAACTCCTACGAGCAGTACTTC.

The chain links TRBV12-3 or TRBV12-4 to TRBJ2-7; 7 nucleotides align to TRBD1. V lost 5 bases, J lost 2 bases, and 3 bases stayed unmatched. This CDR3 region has 13 residues. The CDR3 coding sequence is TGTGCCAGCAGTGAGGGACAGACCTACGAGCAGTACTTC. Amino acid sequence: CASSEGQTYEQYF.

A single count supports this clone. J is TRBJ2-7 and V is TRBV7-2, with a tentative D call TRBD2 (8 bases). V was pared by 2 bases and J by 4 bases, with 24 bases between. There are 18 residues in the CDR3. Germline CDR1 reads SGHTA; CDR2 reads FQGNSA. The CDR3 region is CASSLTGGGDSGGYEQYF. CDR3 nucleotide sequence: TGTGCCAGCAGCTTAACCGGAGGCGGGGACAGCGGGGGATACGAGCAGTACTTC.

The chain has TRBV4-3 and TRBJ2-1; 14 bases line up with TRBD2. Germline CDR1 reads LGHNA; CDR2 reads YSLEER. The CDR3 consists of 17 residues. V dropped 2 bases and J dropped 10; count of bases not matched to a gene: 10. In DNA, the CDR3 is TGCGCCAGCAGCCAACAAGCCGGGACTAGCGGGAGTAACGAGCAGTTCTTC. Residues: CASSQQAGTSGSNEQFF.

The rearrangement uses TRBV6-6 and TRBJ1-1; D ambiguous. Trimming removed 4 bases from V and 2 bases from J, with 14 bases in between. Germline V CDR1 and CDR2: MNHNY, SVGAGI (reference sequence). The CDR3 extends over 15 amino acids. CDR3 DNA sequence: TGTGCCAGCAGTTTCCCGGCCCAGGCTAACACTGAAGCTTTCTTT. Translation: CASSFPAQANTEAFF.

V gene TRBV7-2 combines with J gene TRBJ2-3, with 7 bases aligning to TRBD2. With V trimmed by 5 bases and J by 0 bases, 11 bases remained unmatched. This CDR3 region has 17 residues. Germline V CDR1 and CDR2: SGHTA, FQGNSA. The CDR3 coding sequence is TGTGCCAGCAGCCCCCGGGGTGGTAGCGGGAGCACAGATACGCAGTATTTT. Protein sequence: CASSPRGGSGSTDTQYF.